Shown below are 17 T cell receptor beta chains from a single sample sequenced in a study of cytomegalovirus exposure and HLA in healthy donors. Primers for the PCR totalled 60 Vbeta and 13 Jbeta. Sequencing was performed with immunoSEQ multiplex PCR; in TCRdb, only in-frame clones are kept and a portion is missing. The repertoire holds over 150,000 clones, with 81% as singletons. Sequenced material: PBMCs. These receptors came from a woman aged 25-40 years in good health and CMV-seronegative.

CDR3 residues: CASSVSRGSRGYTF. The CDR3 region has the DNA TGTGCCAGCAGTGTGTCCCGTGGGAGTCGTGGCTACACCTTC. This chain links TRBV25-1 with TRBJ1-2; D not resolved. The CDR3 runs 14 residues. The germline gives CDR1 MGHDK, CDR2 SYGVNS. The ends were cut back, 4 bases at V and 7 bases at J, with 16 bases in the middle.

This sequence joins TRBV28 and TRBJ2-7; D may be TRBD2 (7 bases). Germline CDR1 MDHEN, CDR2 SYDVKM. This CDR3 comprises 14 residues. The V and J ends lost 10 bases and 2 bases respectively, with 18 bases between them. Written as DNA, the CDR3 is TGTGCCACCCATGGGGGGGCCCTCACCTACGAGCAGTACTTC. This translates into CATHGGALTYEQYF.

The chain joins TRBV9 to TRBJ2-2; 11 bases line up with TRBD1. This CDR3 has 18 residues. Germline V gene data show CDR1 as SGDLS and CDR2 as YYNGEE. The V segment lost 4 bases and the J segment 8 bases; nucleotides outside the gene matches: 16. The DNA for the CDR3 is TGTGCCAGCAGCACCCGTCGGACAGGGGGCCACCGGCCGGGGGAGCTGTTTTTT. Its protein is CASSTRRTGGHRPGELFF.

The rearrangement joins TRBV30 to TRBJ2-5; 7 bases fit TRBD2. The CDR3 extends over 12 amino acids. Unmatched junction bases numbered 0, after V lost 2 bases and J lost 3 bases. From germline, CDR1 is GTSNPN and CDR2 SVGIG (reference sequence). The CDR3 protein is CAWSLAEETQYF. DNA of the CDR3: TGTGCCTGGAGTCTAGCGGAAGAGACCCAGTACTTC.

This clone was recorded once. The CDR3 sequence is CSVEEGPSYEQYF. DNA for the CDR3: TGCAGCGTTGAAGAGGGGCCCTCCTACGAGCAGTACTTC. The chain recombines TRBV29-1 with TRBJ2-7, with D tentatively TRBD1 (5 bases). The germline V gene encodes CDR1 SQVTM and CDR2 ANQGSEA. The CDR3 runs 13 residues. The V and J ends lost 0 bases and 0 bases respectively, with 6 bases between them.

Written as DNA, the CDR3 is TGTGCCAGCAGCTTGCAGGGGGCAATCATGAACACTGAAGCTTTCTTT. Protein product: CASSLQGAIMNTEAFF. This chain connects TRBV5-8 to TRBJ1-1, with 8 bases fitting TRBD1. The germline gives CDR1 SGHTS, CDR2 YDEGEE. The CDR3 has 16 amino acids. Unmatched junction bases numbered 5, after V lost 1 base and J lost 0 bases.

The V gene is TRBV4-1, the J gene TRBJ1-4, with D possibly matching TRBD1 (5 bases). The V end lost 1 base, the J end lost 6 bases, and 15 bases lay between the germline ends. This CDR3 region has 16 residues. Germline V CDR1 and CDR2: MGHRA, YSYEKL. The CDR3 reads CASSQGRGLAYEKLFF. The CDR3 DNA reads TGCGCCAGCAGCCAAGGGAGGGGATTAGCGTATGAAAAACTGTTTTTT.

The V gene is TRBV9, the J gene TRBJ1-3, with D possibly TRBD1 on 5 matching bases. In germline, CDR1 is SGDLS, CDR2 YYNGEE. The V end was cut by 0 bases, the J end by 2 bases, with 12 bases between. The CDR3 length is 16 residues. Here the CDR3 DNA reads TGTGCCAGCAGCGTAGAAGGATCGGGGGCTGGAAACACCATATATTTT. It translates to CASSVEGSGAGNTIYF.

The chain uses TRBV7-9 and TRBJ2-5; 13 bases line up with TRBD2. V lost 3 bases, J lost 1 base, and 8 bases stayed unmatched. Germline CDR1 SEHNR, CDR2 FQNEAQ (reference sequence). This CDR3 has 18 amino acids. The CDR3 region is CASSLNQRTSGGQETQYF. The CDR3 DNA sequence: TGTGCCAGCAGCTTGAACCAACGGACTAGCGGGGGCCAAGAGACCCAGTACTTC.

The rearrangement joins TRBV4-2 to TRBJ2-1; 9 bases align to TRBD1. J lost 4 bases, V lost 3 bases, and 7 bases had no gene match. CDR3 size: 16 residues. CDR1 and CDR2 (germline): LGHNA, YNFKEQ. The CDR3 nucleotides read TGTGCCAGCAGCCAGTGGGACAGGGTAGAATACAATGAGCAGTTCTTC. Its protein product is CASSQWDRVEYNEQFF.

J is TRBJ2-7 and V is TRBV7-9; D call uncertain. Germline CDR1 reads SEHNR; CDR2 reads FQNEAQ (reference sequence). Between the trimmed V and J ends, which lost 4 bases and 5 bases, there was a span of 12 bases. The CDR3 contains 13 residues. CDR3 in amino acids: CASSSRYGNEQYF. The CDR3 DNA follows: TGTGCCAGCAGCTCCCGGTACGGTAACGAGCAGTACTTC.

The rearrangement uses TRBV9 and TRBJ1-2, with D possibly TRBD1 on 6 matching bases. Germline values: CDR1 SGDLS, CDR2 YYNGEE. The CDR3 is 13 amino acids. Between the trimmed V and J ends, which lost 3 bases and 8 bases, there was a span of 14 bases. As DNA, the CDR3 is TGTGCCAGCAGCGGTACAGGGTCAGGGGGCTACACCTTC. Protein product: CASSGTGSGGYTF.

The V call is TRBV4-3, the J call TRBJ1-4, with 9 bases matching TRBD1. The germline V gene has CDR1 LGHNA and CDR2 YSLEER. Losses at the gene ends were 4 bases for V and 3 bases for J; bases not matched to a gene: 6. The CDR3 is 16 amino acids. CDR3 DNA sequence: TGCGCCAGCAGCCGGGGACAGGGCAACTCTAATGAAAAACTGTTTTTT. Protein: CASSRGQGNSNEKLFF.

The V gene is TRBV5-1, the J gene TRBJ2-7, with no clear D. The CDR3 covers 14 residues. The ends were cut back, 3 bases at V and 3 bases at J, with 13 bases in the middle. Germline V gene sequence: CDR1 SGHRS, CDR2 YFSETQ. Written as DNA, the CDR3 is TGCGCCAGCAGCTCCCCCTTTAATTTCTACGAGCAGTACTTC. Amino acids: CASSSPFNFYEQYF.

J is TRBJ1-4 and V is TRBV10-3; 8 bases map to TRBD1. CDR3 length: 14 amino acids. Trimming at V came to 11 bases and at J to 0 bases, leaving 5 bases not matched to a gene. Germline-derived CDR1 and CDR2 are ENHRY and SYGVKD. CDR3 loop: CASGQGATNEKLFF. Written as DNA, the CDR3 is TGTGCCTCCGGACAGGGAGCAACTAATGAAAAACTGTTTTTT.

DNA of the CDR3: TGTGCCAGCAGCCAAGATCGGGGTGGCATTCAGTACTTC. This sequence encodes CASSQDRGGIQYF. The J gene is TRBJ2-4, the V gene TRBV4-2; tentative D call: TRBD2 (5 bases). This CDR3 spans 13 amino acids. The V end lost 0 bases, the J end lost 9 bases, and 9 bases lay between the germline ends. CDR1 and CDR2 from the germline V gene are LGHNA and YNFKEQ.

This clone was observed once. This chain's CDR3 is CASSEGAGQGAYYGYTF. CDR3 DNA: TGTGCCAGCAGTGAAGGTGCAGGACAGGGCGCCTACTATGGCTACACCTTC. The chain links TRBV6-1 to TRBJ1-2; 8 bases fit TRBD1. The trim removed 1 base at V and 3 bases at J, leaving 10 bases unmatched. The V gene's germline CDR1 is MNHNS and CDR2 SASEGT. The CDR3 totals 17 residues.